The 17 T cell receptor beta chains reported below all come from one sample, sequenced in a study of cytomegalovirus exposure and HLA in healthy donors. The PCR ran on 60 Vbeta and 13 Jbeta primers. Measured with immunoSEQ multiplex PCR; TCRdb has only the in-frame clones, and not every one. The sample has fewer than 150,000 clones; roughly 72% are singletons. Sequencing used PBMCs. The source of these receptors is a woman between 45 and 65 years old in good health and CMV-seropositive.

The V call is TRBV28, the J call TRBJ2-7, with D maybe TRBD1 (5 bases). From germline, CDR1 is MDHEN and CDR2 SYDVKM. The V end was cut by 10 bases, the J end by 7 bases, with 17 bases between. The CDR3 has 12 amino acids. DNA for the CDR3: TGTGCCACCCAGGGTGGCCCTCGGGAGCAGTACTTC. This encodes CATQGGPREQYF.

The CDR3 DNA sequence: TGCGCCAGCAGCGCCCGGACAGGGGACTATGGCTACACCTTC. Encoded protein: CASSARTGDYGYTF. The chain recombines TRBV5-1 with TRBJ1-2, with 9 bases lining up with TRBD1. The V gene end was trimmed by 4 bases and the J gene end by 3 bases; junction bases not matched to a gene: 4. Germline-derived CDR1 and CDR2 are SGHRS and YFSETQ. CDR3 length equals 14 residues.

This clone appeared once. The V and J genes are TRBV28 and TRBJ1-5; 9 bases are shared with TRBD1. This CDR3 has 12 residues. Trimming at V came to 11 bases and at J to 3 bases, leaving 2 bases not matched to a gene. Per the germline V gene, CDR1 is MDHEN and CDR2 is SYDVKM. The CDR3 protein is CAGQGNNQPQHF. The DNA of the CDR3 is TGTGCCGGACAGGGGAACAATCAGCCCCAGCATTTT.

The genes are TRBV5-1 and TRBJ2-7; D is unclear. Trimming left V 0 bases short and J 0 bases short, with 10 bases between. Germline V gives CDR1 SGHRS, CDR2 YFSETQ. The CDR3 contains 15 residues. The CDR3 DNA reads TGCGCCAGCAGCTTGGACCCAGGCTTCTCCTACGAGCAGTACTTC. Amino acids: CASSLDPGFSYEQYF.

The gene calls are TRBV5-1 and TRBJ1-4; 9 positions agree with TRBD1. The CDR3 runs 18 residues. V lost 3 bases and J lost 8; bases outside the gene matches: 17. Germline loops: CDR1 SGHRS, CDR2 YFSETQ. CDR3 DNA: TGCGCCAGCAGCTCGACCGGGACAGGGTCGGGCTTAGGGGAAAAACTGTTTTTT. This gives the protein CASSSTGTGSGLGEKLFF.

The chain joins TRBV4-1 to TRBJ2-1; D perhaps matches TRBD1 (6 bases). V lost 4 bases, J lost 4 bases, and 29 bases lay in between. Looked up from germline, CDR1 is MGHRA and CDR2 is YSYEKL. The CDR3 loop spans 20 amino acids. CDR3 DNA sequence: TGCGCCAGCAGCCCCCGAACACCGGGACAAGAGGGTGGATCATACAATGAGCAGTTCTTC. As protein: CASSPRTPGQEGGSYNEQFF.

The CDR3 region has the DNA TGTGCCAGCTCACCTTATCCGACAGGGAACGACGAGCAGTACTTC. This sequence encodes CASSPYPTGNDEQYF. V and J are TRBV18 and TRBJ2-7; 7 bases are a match to TRBD1. V was clipped by 3 bases and J by 5 bases; unmatched bases: 10. Germline V lookup: CDR1 KGHSH, CDR2 LQKENI. The CDR3 contains 15 residues.

This clone was seen once. The chain uses TRBV28 and TRBJ2-6, with a weak D call TRBD2 (5 bases). V was trimmed by 7 bases and J by 7 bases, leaving 17 bases between them. Per the germline V gene, CDR1 is MDHEN and CDR2 is SYDVKM. The CDR3 totals 15 residues. CDR3 sequence: CASTVSRGNANVLTF. In DNA, the CDR3 is TGTGCCAGCACTGTTAGTCGGGGAAACGCCAACGTCCTGACTTTC.

The sample holds a few counts of this clone. CDR3 region: CASSGPSNTEAFF. CDR3 bases: TGTGCCAGCAGTGGTCCATCGAACACTGAAGCTTTCTTT. The genes are TRBV6-1 and TRBJ1-1; D not certain. This CDR3 is built from 13 residues. The germline V gene has CDR1 MNHNS and CDR2 SASEGT. Deletions cut 4 bases from V and 1 base from J, with 7 bases between.

This chain joins TRBV19 and TRBJ2-3; D ambiguous. V lost 3 bases, J lost 4 bases, and 5 bases lay in between. Per the germline V gene, CDR1 is LNHDA and CDR2 is SQIVND (reference sequence). This CDR3 spans 12 amino acids. CDR3 nucleotide sequence: TGTGCCAGTAGTATTCCCGCAGATACGCAGTATTTT. It yields the protein CASSIPADTQYF.

This rearrangement joins TRBV28 to TRBJ1-1; the match to TRBD1 covers 8 bases. Germline-derived CDR1 and CDR2 are MDHEN and SYDVKM. V trimming: 3 bases; J trimming: 3 bases; junction bases outside the gene matches: 6. The CDR3 runs 15 residues. The CDR3 here is CASSFDRGGDTEAFF. The CDR3 DNA is TGTGCCAGCAGTTTTGACAGGGGAGGGGACACTGAAGCTTTCTTT.

As for this clone: A junction boundary mismatches the germline segment, possibly from a read error. The genes are TRBV7-2 and TRBJ2-7; unclear D gene. CDR3 size: 14 residues. CDR1 is SGHTA and CDR2 is FQGNSA in the germline V gene. The CDR3 here is CASSPEPEKAQYRF. In DNA, the CDR3 is TGTGCCAGCAGCCCCGAACCCGAGAAGGCACAGTACCGCTTC.

This sequence joins TRBV5-1 and TRBJ1-6; 9 bases map to TRBD1. The ends lost 2 bases at V and 7 bases at J; junction bases unmatched: 7. This CDR3 spans 16 amino acids. Looked up from germline, CDR1 is SGHRS and CDR2 is YFSETQ. CDR3 amino acids: CASSFTGGAENSPLHF. The CDR3 nucleotides read TGCGCCAGCAGCTTCACAGGGGGCGCAGAGAATTCACCCCTCCACTTT.

V is TRBV5-1 and J is TRBJ2-7; 12 bases are shared with TRBD2. The V and J ends lost 4 bases and 0 bases, in that order; junction bases with no gene match: 5. The CDR3 spans 16 residues. In germline, CDR1 is SGHRS, CDR2 YFSETQ. DNA for the CDR3: TGCGCCAGCAGCGCCTCGACTAGCGGGGGCTCCTACGAGCAGTACTTC. Translated: CASSASTSGGSYEQYF.

The rearrangement joins TRBV30 to TRBJ1-5; 9 nucleotides match TRBD1. Trimming at V came to 3 bases and at J to 3 bases, leaving 3 bases not matched to a gene. The CDR3 totals 14 residues. Germline CDR1 GTSNPN, CDR2 SVGIG (reference sequence). Here the CDR3 DNA reads TGTGCCTGGAGAAGGACAGGGGTCAATCAGCCCCAGCATTTT. Encoded protein: CAWRRTGVNQPQHF.

The V call is TRBV7-9, the J call TRBJ2-7; a weak D match, TRBD2 (7 bases). Looked up from germline, CDR1 is SEHNR and CDR2 is FQNEAQ (reference sequence). The CDR3 extends over 16 amino acids. Trimming cost V 0 bases and J 3 bases, with 15 bases left between them. CDR3: CASSLAGGGSGYEQYF. The CDR3 region has the DNA TGTGCCAGCAGCTTAGCAGGGGGGGGCTCAGGCTACGAGCAGTACTTC.

The CDR3 loop reads CASSLRGQHSDTQYF. In DNA, the CDR3 is TGCGCCAGCAGCCTAAGGGGTCAACATTCAGATACGCAGTATTTT. This rearrangement joins TRBV5-1 to TRBJ2-3; D may be TRBD1 (5 bases). There are 15 residues in the CDR3. Germline V CDR1 and CDR2: SGHRS, YFSETQ. V was cut by 4 bases and J by 4 bases, with 16 bases left in between. Combining the CDR3 with reference TRBV5-1 and TRBJ2-3 gives the whole variable domain KAGVTQTPRYLIKTRGQQVTLSCSPISGHRSVSWYQQTPGQGLQFLFEYFSETQRNKGNFPGRFSGRQFSNSRSEMNVSTLELGDSALYLCASSLRGQHSDTQYFGPGTRLTVL.